The clone carrying this TCR beta chain occurred many times. These data come from a study of regulatory T cells in long-lasting Graves disease. According to the study, TCR beta libraries were built with iRepertoire HTBI primers and CDR3-region Arm-PCR. Per the original data handling: Gene usage covered some 66 TRBV and 14 to 15 TRBJ segments. TCRdb fed the multiplex PCR reads into MiXCR, producing one record per CDR3 protein. The authors' filters were not applied to this entry. Of about 220,000 distinct CDR3 sequences in the sample, around 19% are singletons; the top ten hold roughly 12%. Time point described: newly diagnosed GD, antithyroid drugs for less than 3 months. Following extraction of RNA from PBMCs, that RNA was used to make the TCR library. These data also featured in a second study, about T cells in Graves' hyperthyroidism and ophthalmopathy.

This TCR was sampled from a woman aged 25 to 39 with Graves disease. The sample here was peripheral blood mononuclear cells (PBMCs), taken at new diagnosis, from a patient treated with antithyroid drugs.

The CDR3 region is CASSIQGAMNTEAFF. CDR3 DNA: TGTGCCAGTAGTATCCAGGGCGCCATGAACACTGAAGCTTTCTTT. This chain connects TRBV19 to TRBJ1-1; D is perhaps TRBD1 (5 bases). The length of the CDR3 is 15 residues. The V end lost 3 bases, the J end lost 0 bases, and 11 bases lay between the germline ends. Germline V gene lookup returns CDR1 LNHDA and CDR2 SQIVND (reference sequence). The entire variable domain, with the rest obtained from reference TRBV19 and TRBJ1-1, is as follows: DGGITQSPKYLFRKEGQNVTLSCEQNLNHDAMYWYRQDPGQGLRLIYYSQIVNDFQKGDIAEGYSVSREKKESFPLTVTSAQKNPTAFYLCASSIQGAMNTEAFFGQGTRLTVV.